The present TCR beta chain was sequenced within a study of blood T cell repertoires in COVID-19. Study context: Some COVID-19 samples were acute and others convalescent; all came from the United States, Italy and Spain. PBMCs, B-cell-depleted T cells, or T cells provided the cDNA or gDNA that made up the material.

Authors' processing steps: For nucleated cells, counts were estimated from reference gene primer amplification. Sequencing used immunoSEQ multiplex PCR; TCRdb keeps in-frame clones, though not all of them. V, J and clone size derive from that table, while D and trimming were established from the DNA sequence. Counted here are 200,000 to 300,000 clones, roughly 86% occurring once; the ten biggest clones make up less than 8.5%. In germline, CDR1 is SGHTA, CDR2 FQGNSA. Trimming pared 6 bases from V and 2 bases from J, leaving 15 bases between. This CDR3 comprises 15 residues. The chain has TRBV7-2 and TRBJ2-3; D is unclear. The receptor was isolated from a woman in her 70s with active or convalescent COVID-19. Sequencing was done on a sample of peripheral blood. CDR3 sequence (DNA): TGTGCCAGCAGTTCCCTGGGCAGGCACACAGATACGCAGTATTTT. Protein product: CASSSLGRHTDTQYF.